This T cell receptor (beta chain) was recovered during a study of shared clonotypes between healthy human individuals. General study points: The represented genetic and exposure-history diversity was limited by the small number of donors.

As regards this clone: Its antigen is not known.

This CDR3 is 12 amino acids long. Germline CDR1 reads MDHEN; CDR2 reads SYDVKM. V lost 8 bases, J lost 6 bases, and 14 bases lay in between. Measured with immunoSEQ multiplex PCR; TCRdb has only the in-frame clones, and not every one. Here the sample spans 550,000 to 600,000 clones, around three quarters being singletons. V gene TRBV28 combines with J gene TRBJ2-7; weak D call: TRBD2 (5 bases). The sample taken for sequencing was PBMCs. This TCR was sampled from a woman aged 40 to 49 in good health. Some clones in this sample may be carry-over from other donors' samples. This CDR3 is CASGMAGSEQYF. DNA of the CDR3: TGTGCCAGCGGAATGGCGGGCTCCGAGCAGTACTTC.